This is a list of T cell receptor beta chains from one sample in a study of T-cell memory formation after mild COVID-19. TCRdb reanalysed the 5' RACE reads using MiXCR and keeps one entry per CDR3 protein. The top ten hold approximately 2.2% of the sample, which has about 140,000 distinct CDR3 sequences, approximately 6% seen once. Input material: PBMCs or a T cell subset sorted from them (not recorded which). Receptors originate from an adult woman who had mild COVID-19 (a few samples of this study predate the infection). Cell type and time point are not known. The CDR3 runs from the conserved cysteine through the conserved F or W. Each record gives: V gene, clone size, J gene, CDR3 protein. Clone size is stated in some rows and not others, as once, few, many or a class when expanded.

>TRBV5-1|.|TRBJ2-7
CASSSRLAQDEQYF
>TRBV7-9|many|TRBJ1-6
CASSSSGTGSSPLHF
>TRBV6-5|.|TRBJ1-2
CASSYGGPVNYGYTF
>TRBV6-5|.|TRBJ1-1
CASSYSGGTGLTEAFF
>TRBV20-1|many|TRBJ2-1
CSARVYSGVVNEQFF
>TRBV14|many|TRBJ1-6
CASSQWDFGDSPLHF
>TRBV12-3/TRBV12-4|.|TRBJ2-7
CSSSFQQGRHYEQYF
>TRBV7-2|few|TRBJ1-2
CASSSDRYYGYTF
>TRBV12-3/TRBV12-4|many|TRBJ2-7
CASRSGTGRYEQYF
>TRBV20-1|many|TRBJ2-5
CSVPLETQYF
>TRBV20-1|many|TRBJ2-7
CSAPRAGQTYEQYF
>TRBV12-3/TRBV12-4|.|TRBJ1-2
CASSQIPGGSKRGYTF
>TRBV4-1|few|TRBJ1-1
CASSQEKKGGAIEAFF
>TRBV6-1|.|TRBJ2-1
CASSLTGAPRDEQFF
>TRBV25-1|few|TRBJ2-7
CASSKGDYEQYF
>TRBV27|few|TRBJ1-2
CASSFTGSIRGYTF
>TRBV7-9|few|TRBJ2-1
CASSPDWYLSDNEQFF
>TRBV7-2|many|TRBJ1-2
CANGGINYGYTF
>TRBV7-9|many|TRBJ1-2
CASSFLGRTGGYGYTF
>TRBV12-3/TRBV12-4|.|TRBJ1-3
CASSLGLMGASGNTIYF
>TRBV7-8|many|TRBJ1-1
CASSFTPGQGYSEAFF
>TRBV29-1|few|TRBJ2-7
CSIEGGLAGVTYEQYF
>TRBV5-1|.|TRBJ2-1
CASSLSAGSSYNEQFF
>TRBV12-3/TRBV12-4|few|TRBJ1-5
CASSTRDRGGQPQHF
>TRBV4-3|few|TRBJ1-3
CASSQVSRTASSSSGNTIYF
>TRBV5-4|.|TRBJ2-5
CASSSGAGAPETQYF
>TRBV5-1|many|TRBJ2-7
CASSLGEREFYEQYF
>TRBV4-3|many|TRBJ2-4
CASSQDFTGHGGQYF
>TRBV11-3|.|TRBJ2-1
CASSLGTSGPSYNEQFF
>TRBV3-1|.|TRBJ1-2
CASSQGTSFYGYTF
>TRBV29-1|many|TRBJ2-5
CSARTGKQETQYF
>TRBV29-1|few|TRBJ2-5
CSGYLQGPQSQETQYF
>TRBV5-1|many|TRBJ2-1
CASSYTSGNEQFF
>TRBV7-9|many|TRBJ2-3
CASSPWTRGSTDTQYF
>TRBV9|many|TRBJ2-2
CASRGTSGNTGELFF
>TRBV10-3|few|TRBJ2-5
CAIGDSYTQYF
>TRBV7-2|few|TRBJ2-7
CASSTRATYEQYF
>TRBV12-3/TRBV12-4|many|TRBJ2-1
CASTQDRDNEQFF
>TRBV27|.|TRBJ2-3
CASSFSLAGRLGTDTQYF
>TRBV7-2|many|TRBJ2-7
CASARGTFYEQYF
>TRBV5-1|many|TRBJ1-2
CASSSGQGDGRYTF